This TCR beta chain was identified in a study of blood T cell repertoires in COVID-19. Across the whole study: Some COVID-19 samples were acute and others convalescent; all came from the United States, Italy and Spain. PBMCs, B-cell-depleted T cells, or T cells provided the cDNA or gDNA that made up the material.

The assay was immunoSEQ multiplex PCR, and TCRdb's table has in-frame clones only and misses some. Among approximately 41,000 clones listed, under 85% were seen once. Sequenced material: peripheral blood. This clonotype originated in a woman older than 75 with acute or convalescent COVID-19.

The CDR3 DNA reads as TGTGCCAGCAGGCTAGCGGGGGGTATTAGCACAGATACGCAGTATTTT. Protein sequence: CASRLAGGISTDTQYF. The chain uses TRBV5-4 and TRBJ2-3; 11 bases line up with TRBD2. The CDR3 has 16 amino acids. Germline lookup yields CDR1 SGHNT and CDR2 YYREEE (reference sequence). Trimming took 5 bases from V and 0 from J; bases not matched to a gene: 5. The entire variable domain, with the rest obtained from reference TRBV5-4 and TRBJ2-3, is as follows: ETGVTQSPTHLIKTRGQQVTLRCSSQSGHNTVSWYQQALGQGPQFIFQYYREEENGRGNFPPRFSGLQFPNYSSELNVNALELDDSALYLCASRLAGGISTDTQYFGPGTRLTVL.